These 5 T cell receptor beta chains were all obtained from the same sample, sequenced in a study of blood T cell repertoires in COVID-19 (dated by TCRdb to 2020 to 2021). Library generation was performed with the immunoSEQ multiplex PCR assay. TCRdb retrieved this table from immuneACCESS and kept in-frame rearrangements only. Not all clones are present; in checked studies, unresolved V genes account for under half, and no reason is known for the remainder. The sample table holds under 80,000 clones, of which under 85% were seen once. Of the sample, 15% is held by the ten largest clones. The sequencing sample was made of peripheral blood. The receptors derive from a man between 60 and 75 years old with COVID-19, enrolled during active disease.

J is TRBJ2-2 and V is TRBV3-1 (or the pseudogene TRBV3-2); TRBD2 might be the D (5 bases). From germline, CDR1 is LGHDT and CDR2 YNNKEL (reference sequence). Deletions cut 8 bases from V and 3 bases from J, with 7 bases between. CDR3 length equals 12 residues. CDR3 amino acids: CASREYTGELFF. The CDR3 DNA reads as TGTGCCAGCCGGGAATACACCGGGGAGCTGTTTTTT.

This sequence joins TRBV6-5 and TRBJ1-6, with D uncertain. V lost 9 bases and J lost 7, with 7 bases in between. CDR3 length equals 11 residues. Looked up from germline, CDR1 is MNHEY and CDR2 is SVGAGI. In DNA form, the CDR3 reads TGTGCCAGTGGTAGAAATTCACCCCTCCACTTT. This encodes CASGRNSPLHF.

CDR3 loop: CASSLLATGIDGYTF. For the CDR3, the DNA is TGTGCCAGCAGCTTGCTAGCGACAGGGATCGATGGCTACACCTTC. V usage is TRBV5-4 and J usage is TRBJ1-2; TRBD1 matches at 7 bases. After removal of 1 base from V and 6 bases from J, the junction contained 9 bases not matched to a gene. This CDR3 region has 15 residues. The germline gives CDR1 SGHNT, CDR2 YYREEE (reference sequence).

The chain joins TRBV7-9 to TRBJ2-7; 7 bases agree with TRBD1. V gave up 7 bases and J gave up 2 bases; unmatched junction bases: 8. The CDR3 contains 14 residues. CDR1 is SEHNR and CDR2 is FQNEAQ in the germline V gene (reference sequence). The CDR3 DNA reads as TGTGCCAGCACCATAGACAGGGACGCCTACGAGCAGTACTTC. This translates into CASTIDRDAYEQYF.

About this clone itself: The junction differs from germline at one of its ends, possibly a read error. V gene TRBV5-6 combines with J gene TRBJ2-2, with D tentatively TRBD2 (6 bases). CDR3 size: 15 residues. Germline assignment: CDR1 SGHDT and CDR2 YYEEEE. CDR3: CASSLAGEVTGELFF. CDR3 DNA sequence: TGTGCCAGCAGCTTGGCCGGGGAGGTCACCGGGGAGTTGTTTTTT.